A single sample gave rise to the 31 T cell receptor beta chains below, sequenced in a study of blood T cell repertoires in COVID-19. The assay was immunoSEQ multiplex PCR, and TCRdb's table has in-frame clones only and misses some. The table lists about 300,000 clones, about 82% of them singletons, with approximately 1.5% in the top ten. Input material: peripheral blood. All receptors come from a woman between 50 and 59 years old with acute or convalescent COVID-19.

There are a few counts of this clone. The chain uses TRBV28 and TRBJ1-6; weak D call: TRBD1 (6 bases). The CDR3 extends over 16 amino acids. The germline CDR1 and CDR2 sequences are MDHEN and SYDVKM. V dropped 3 bases and J dropped 4 bases, with 13 bases sitting between them. The CDR3, as DNA: TGTGCCAGCAGTTTCCAGGACAGTACATATAATTCACCCCTCCACTTT. Its translation: CASSFQDSTYNSPLHF.

This clone was seen more than once but under ten times. This CDR3 reads CASSLGTSQETQYF. For the CDR3, the DNA is TGTGCCAGCAGCTTAGGGACTAGCCAAGAGACCCAGTACTTC. The chain is built from TRBV11-3 and TRBJ2-5; 7 positions match TRBD2. Germline-derived CDR1 and CDR2 are SGHNT and YENEEA. The CDR3 loop spans 14 amino acids. V was pared by 1 base and J by 1 base, with 0 bases of the junction left unmatched.

The V gene is TRBV5-1, the J gene TRBJ2-3; TRBD1 is a possible D gene (6 bases). The V end was cut by 4 bases, the J end by 2 bases, with 11 bases between. The germline V gene encodes CDR1 SGHRS and CDR2 YFSETQ. This CDR3 is built from 14 residues. The CDR3 here is CASSEGGFTDTQYF. CDR3 in DNA: TGCGCCAGCAGCGAAGGGGGTTTCACAGATACGCAGTATTTT.

V is TRBV27 and J is TRBJ1-4; TRBD1 is a possible D gene (6 bases). Germline V CDR1 and CDR2: MNHEY, SMNVEV (reference sequence). CDR3 length equals 16 residues. Trimming took 6 bases from V and 3 from J, leaving 17 bases between them. The CDR3 sequence: CASRRTADASNEKLFF. The CDR3 region has the DNA TGTGCCAGCAGGAGGACAGCAGATGCCTCTAATGAAAAACTGTTTTTT.

This chain joins TRBV7-2 and TRBJ2-7; TRBD2 matches 11 bases. The CDR3 runs 16 residues. CDR1 and CDR2 (germline): SGHTA, FQGNSA. V dropped 5 bases and J dropped 2; count of bases not matched to a gene: 8. CDR3 coding DNA: TGTGCCAGCAGCCCCGCACTAGCGGGAGAGACCTACGAGCAGTACTTC. This gives the protein CASSPALAGETYEQYF.

This clone has just one count. The chain employs TRBV6-5 and TRBJ2-1, with 11 bases aligning to TRBD2. The CDR3 spans 15 residues. Germline assignment: CDR1 MNHEY and CDR2 SVGAGI. V was clipped by 4 bases and J by 10 bases; unmatched bases: 9. CDR3 sequence reads: CASSSLRTSGREQFF. As DNA, the CDR3 is TGTGCCAGCAGTTCCCTGAGGACTAGCGGGCGAGAGCAGTTCTTC.

The chain employs TRBV28 and TRBJ1-2; D gene unclear. Trimming removed 5 bases at V and 7 bases at J, with 11 bases between. The CDR3 length is 12 residues. Germline-derived CDR1 and CDR2 are MDHEN and SYDVKM. The CDR3 loop is CASSRDIFGYTF. CDR3 coding DNA: TGTGCCAGCAGTCGAGACATCTTTGGCTACACCTTC.

The V gene is TRBV7-9, the J gene TRBJ2-7, with D hard to call. This CDR3 has 14 residues. CDR1 SEHNR and CDR2 FQNEAQ come from the germline V gene (reference sequence). Trimming took 2 bases from V and 2 from J, leaving 10 bases between them. CDR3 protein: CASSLFGSTYEQYF. DNA of the CDR3: TGTGCCAGCAGCTTATTCGGGTCCACCTACGAGCAGTACTTC. The whole variable domain, filled in from reference TRBV7-9 and TRBJ2-7, reads DTGVSQNPRHKITKRGQNVTFRCDPISEHNRLYWYRQTLGQGPEFLTYFQNEAQLEKSRLLSDRFSAERPKGSFSTLEIQRTEQGDSAMYLCASSLFGSTYEQYFGPGTRLTVT.

The rearrangement joins TRBV29-1 to TRBJ2-5, with 8 positions matching TRBD1. The CDR3 is 14 amino acids. Germline CDR1 is SQVTM and CDR2 is ANQGSEA. V was pared by 7 bases and J by 6 bases, with 13 bases of the junction left unmatched. CDR3 sequence reads: CSAKSGTGGQTQYF. DNA of the CDR3: TGCAGCGCTAAATCTGGGACAGGTGGACAGACCCAGTACTTC.

CDR3 residues: CAISPRDRGQGANVLTF. In DNA, the CDR3 is TGTGCCATCAGTCCCCGGGACAGGGGGCAAGGGGCCAACGTCCTGACTTTC. J is TRBJ2-6 and V is TRBV10-3, with TRBD1 identical over 12 bases. V shed 5 bases, J shed 4 bases, and the junction held 6 bases outside the gene matches. Germline-derived CDR1 and CDR2 are ENHRY and SYGVKD. This CDR3 has 17 amino acids.

The chain is built from TRBV15 and TRBJ2-2; TRBD1 matches 7 bases. Trimming at V came to 1 base and at J to 7 bases, leaving 9 bases not matched to a gene. CDR3 size: 16 residues. Germline values: CDR1 LNHNV, CDR2 YYDKDF (reference sequence). The DNA for the CDR3 is TGTGCCACCAGCAGAGCACAGGGGTCTCTTAACGGGGAGCTGTTTTTT. Encoded protein: CATSRAQGSLNGELFF. Using reference TRBV15 and TRBJ2-2 for the parts outside the CDR3, the full variable domain is DAMVIQNPRYQVTQFGKPVTLSCSQTLNHNVMYWYQQKSSQAPKLLFHYYDKDFNNEADTPDNFQSRRPNTSFCFLDIRSPGLGDTAMYLCATSRAQGSLNGELFFGEGSRLTVL.

For this clone: This same CDR3 is encoded by further DNA sequences in the sample. J is TRBJ1-3 and V is TRBV2, with D uncertain. Germline lookup yields CDR1 SNHLY and CDR2 FYNNEI. The CDR3 length is 13 residues. Trimming shortened V by 4 bases and J by 0 bases, and 4 bases separated the two germline ends. This CDR3 is CASSASSGNTIYF. CDR3 DNA: TGTGCCAGCAGTGCTAGCTCTGGAAACACCATATATTTT. Using reference TRBV2 and TRBJ1-3 for the parts outside the CDR3, the full variable domain is EPEVTQTPSHQVTQMGQEVILRCVPISNHLYFYWYRQILGQKVEFLVSFYNNEISEKSEIFDDQFSVERPDGSNFTLKIRSTKLEDSAMYFCASSASSGNTIYFGEGSWLTVV.

The chain recombines TRBV28 with TRBJ2-7, with TRBD2 matching over 8 bases. Germline CDR1 is MDHEN and CDR2 is SYDVKM. This CDR3 is 13 amino acids long. The V and J ends lost 7 bases and 9 bases, in that order; junction bases with no gene match: 11. In nucleotides, the CDR3 is TGTGCCAGCATATCGGCGGGAGGTACTGTGCAGTACTTC. Residues: CASISAGGTVQYF.

The V call is TRBV9, the J call TRBJ2-5, with a weak D call TRBD2 (7 bases). Trimming pared 2 bases from V and 6 bases from J, leaving 11 bases between. This CDR3 has 13 residues. CDR1 and CDR2 from the germline V gene are SGDLS and YYNGEE. Here the CDR3 reads CASSVGGAQTQYF. As DNA, the CDR3 is TGTGCCAGCAGCGTTGGGGGGGCGCAGACCCAGTACTTC.

V is TRBV10-3 and J is TRBJ2-7; TRBD2 matches at 9 bases. Germline CDR1 and CDR2: ENHRY and SYGVKD. The CDR3 loop spans 16 amino acids. V lost 2 bases and J lost 3; bases outside the gene matches: 8. CDR3: CAISERLAETNYEQYF. The CDR3 DNA is TGTGCCATCAGTGAGCGACTAGCGGAAACCAACTACGAGCAGTACTTC.

The table lists this clone with a count of one. This chain joins TRBV28 and TRBJ2-7; D gene unclear. The germline CDR1 and CDR2 sequences are MDHEN and SYDVKM. V was cut by 7 bases and J by 6 bases, with 10 bases left in between. This CDR3 contains 11 residues. The CDR3: CASNTPSEQYF. The CDR3 region has the DNA TGTGCCAGCAACACGCCTAGCGAGCAGTACTTC. Filled out from reference TRBV28 and TRBJ2-7, the complete variable domain reads DVKVTQSSRYLVKRTGEKVFLECVQDMDHENMFWYRQDPGLGLRLIYFSYDVKMKEKGDIPEGYSVSREKKERFSLILESASTNQTSMYLCASNTPSEQYFGPGTRLTVT.

This chain joins TRBV15 and TRBJ2-1; tentatively, D is TRBD2 (5 bases). The length of the CDR3 is 12 residues. V was cut by 1 base and J by 7 bases, with 5 bases left in between. CDR1 is LNHNV and CDR2 is YYDKDF in the germline V gene (reference sequence). This CDR3 is CATSRGRNEQFF. In nucleotides, the CDR3 is TGTGCCACCAGCAGAGGGAGGAATGAGCAGTTCTTC.

The V gene is TRBV11-1, the J gene TRBJ2-5, with TRBD1 matching over 8 bases. The CDR3 has 16 amino acids. Germline CDR1 and CDR2: SGHAT and FQDESV (reference sequence). With 2 bases clipped from V and 2 bases from J, the junction kept 7 bases outside the gene matches. CDR3 protein: CASSLTSGGRQETQYF. CDR3 DNA sequence: TGTGCCAGCAGCTTAACCTCAGGGGGCAGGCAAGAGACCCAGTACTTC. The full variable domain, in which reference TRBV11-1 and TRBJ2-5 provide the parts outside the CDR3, is EAEVAQSPRYKITEKSQAVAFWCDPISGHATLYWYRQILGQGPELLVQFQDESVVDDSQLPKDRFSAERLKGVDSTLKIQPAELGDSAMYLCASSLTSGGRQETQYFGPGTRLLVL.

The rearrangement links TRBV7-9 to TRBJ1-1, with TRBD1 identical over 8 bases. Germline V lookup: CDR1 SEHNR, CDR2 FQNEAQ (reference sequence). This CDR3 is built from 13 residues. The ends lost 6 bases at V and 6 bases at J; junction bases unmatched: 6. The CDR3 nucleotides are TGTGCCAGCAGTTTCCAGGGGGCCTCTGAAGCTTTCTTT. Encoded protein: CASSFQGASEAFF.

This clone was observed a few times. The chain couples TRBV9 to TRBJ1-1; tentatively, D is TRBD1 (5 bases). The V gene's germline CDR1 is SGDLS and CDR2 YYNGEE. Trimming removed 4 bases at V and 5 bases at J, with 18 bases between. The CDR3 is 15 residues long. The CDR3 protein is CASSWGGYKETEAFF. In DNA form, the CDR3 reads TGTGCCAGCAGCTGGGGGGGTTACAAGGAGACTGAAGCTTTCTTT.

The rearrangement joins TRBV4-1 to TRBJ2-1, with D possibly matching TRBD2 (6 bases). The V end was cut by 4 bases, the J end by 9 bases, with 16 bases between. The CDR3 totals 14 residues. CDR1 and CDR2 from the germline V gene are MGHRA and YSYEKL. The CDR3 sequence is CASSLGTPYGEQFF. CDR3 sequence (DNA): TGCGCCAGCAGCCTAGGGACTCCCTACGGTGAGCAGTTCTTC.

J is TRBJ1-4 and V is TRBV5-4; no clear D gene. Per the germline V gene, CDR1 is SGHNT and CDR2 is YYREEE (reference sequence). V was trimmed by 0 bases and J by 2 bases, leaving 5 bases between them. The CDR3 totals 14 residues. As DNA, the CDR3 is TGTGCCAGCAGCTTGGAACGGACTAATGAAAAACTGTTTTTT. Residues: CASSLERTNEKLFF.

This clone has more than one count but fewer than ten. The chain employs TRBV3-1 (or the pseudogene TRBV3-2) and TRBJ2-7, with 10 bases that match TRBD1. The trim removed 5 bases at V and 6 bases at J, leaving 13 bases unmatched. Germline-derived CDR1 and CDR2 are LGHDT and YNNKEL (reference sequence). This CDR3 contains 16 residues. The chain's CDR3 is CASSTLDRGKLSEQYF. CDR3 coding DNA: TGTGCCAGCAGCACACTGGACAGGGGGAAGTTAAGCGAGCAGTACTTC.

Here the CDR3 DNA reads TGCAGTGCTAGTTCAAACAGGGACCAAGAGACCCAGTACTTC. It encodes CSASSNRDQETQYF. The V and J genes are TRBV20-1 and TRBJ2-5; perhaps TRBD1 as D (6 bases). CDR3 length equals 14 residues. V shed 3 bases and J shed 0 bases, with 11 bases lying between them. Germline V gene lookup returns CDR1 DFQATT and CDR2 SNEGSKA (reference sequence).

The CDR3 DNA follows: TGTGCCTGGAGTAAGGGGGCCTCCGGCACAGATACGCAGTATTTT. Translated, it gives CAWSKGASGTDTQYF. The chain joins TRBV30 to TRBJ2-3, with 7 bases that match TRBD1. CDR1 and CDR2 (germline): GTSNPN, SVGIG (reference sequence). The V and J ends lost 2 bases and 1 base, in that order; junction bases with no gene match: 6. The CDR3 contains 15 residues.

This chain connects TRBV24-1 to TRBJ2-7; 10 bases are shared with TRBD2. The CDR3 is made up of 18 amino acids. Germline V gene lookup returns CDR1 KGHDR and CDR2 SFDVKD. With V trimmed by 2 bases and J by 0 bases, 9 bases remained unmatched. The chain's CDR3 is CATSDSPGTSESSYEQYF. The CDR3 DNA reads TGTGCCACCAGTGATTCCCCCGGGACTAGCGAGAGCTCCTACGAGCAGTACTTC.

V is TRBV4-2 and J is TRBJ1-2; D is uncertain. The CDR3 sequence is 15 residues long. The V gene lost 3 bases and the J gene lost 5 bases, with 16 bases spanning the gap. Germline CDR1 LGHNA, CDR2 YNFKEQ. CDR3 nucleotides: TGTGCCAGCAGCCAGGCAAGGGAGGGCCGATATGGCTACACCTTC. Translated, it gives CASSQAREGRYGYTF.

This clone was observed at least ten times. The gene calls are TRBV27 and TRBJ2-7; 9 positions agree with TRBD1. V was clipped by 4 bases and J by 4 bases; unmatched bases: 23. The CDR3 sequence is 20 residues long. CDR1 MNHEY and CDR2 SMNVEV come from the germline V gene (reference sequence). The CDR3 sequence: CASSSPGQGDGIGWGYEQYF. The CDR3, as DNA: TGTGCCAGCAGTTCACCGGGACAGGGAGACGGAATCGGCTGGGGGTACGAGCAGTACTTC.

The V call is TRBV4-1, the J call TRBJ2-1, with 12 bases lining up with TRBD2. In germline, CDR1 is MGHRA, CDR2 YSYEKL. The junction had 10 bases not matched to a gene; V was cut back by 4 bases and J by 9 bases. CDR3 length equals 16 residues. In DNA form, the CDR3 reads TGCGCCAGCAGCCGAGGGCTAGCGGGAGGGATCCGTGAGCAGTTCTTC. Residues: CASSRGLAGGIREQFF.

This sequence joins TRBV4-2 and TRBJ2-7, with 8 bases aligning to TRBD1. CDR1 and CDR2 from the germline V gene are LGHNA and YNFKEQ. The CDR3 length is 15 residues. After removal of 3 bases from V and 2 bases from J, the junction contained 6 bases not matched to a gene. The DNA of the CDR3 is TGTGCCAGCAGCCAGCAGGACAGGGATACCTACGAGCAGTACTTC. Translating it yields CASSQQDRDTYEQYF.

This clone was seen just once. V is TRBV6-5 and J is TRBJ2-7; a possible D gene is TRBD1 (6 bases). V lost 3 bases and J lost 7, with 19 bases in between. The CDR3 contains 15 residues. Germline V gene data show CDR1 as MNHEY and CDR2 as SVGAGI. CDR3 coding DNA: TGTGCCAGCAGTTATCCGGGACACCCAGTAGGGGAGCAGTACTTC. It yields the protein CASSYPGHPVGEQYF.